Given below is one T cell receptor (beta chain) in context. The sample belongs to a study of blood T cells in healthy people across ages. Study overall: Through template switching, about one barcoded beta molecule was captured per two T cells, as measured in model experiments.

Alongside a J-beta primer mix, a sample-barcoded 5' primer served in a second PCR lasting roughly 6 to 11 cycles. Unique molecular identifiers of 12 random nucleotides labeled each cDNA. TCRdb recomputed calls from the 5' RACE reads with MiXCR, one row per CDR3 protein. In the table there are hundreds of thousands of distinct CDR3 sequences, around two fifths of which are singletons. The V gene lost 3 bases and the J gene lost 5 bases, with 16 bases spanning the gap. This CDR3 contains 15 residues. The germline gives CDR1 ENHRY, CDR2 SYGVKD. Healthy Caucasians from Russia aged about 6 to 90 served as donors.

V gene TRBV10-3 combines with J gene TRBJ2-5; tentatively, D is TRBD1 or TRBD2 (5 bases each). The clonotype comes from a man in his 60s in good health. Sample: blood. CDR3 in DNA: TGTGCCATCAGTGATGAGGGGCCGGGTTCTGAGACCCAGTACTTC. This encodes CAISDEGPGSETQYF.